One sample yielded the 30 T cell receptor beta chains listed below, sequenced in a study of blood T cells in healthy people across ages. Through a sample-barcoded 5' primer and a J-beta primer mix, a second PCR was run for 7 to 11 cycles. MiXCR, run by TCRdb on the 5' RACE reads, gives a single entry per CDR3 protein. The data contain hundreds of thousands of distinct CDR3 sequences, 58% of them singletons. The specimen sequenced was blood. Receptor source: a man younger than 40 in good health.

The gene calls are TRBV9 and TRBJ1-1; D is unclear. CDR3 length equals 14 residues. Deletions cut 0 bases from V and 4 bases from J, with 10 bases between. Germline values: CDR1 SGDLS, CDR2 YYNGEE. CDR3: CASSVAPGVTEAFF. As DNA, the CDR3 is TGTGCCAGCAGCGTAGCCCCAGGCGTCACTGAAGCTTTCTTT.

This chain uses TRBV28 with TRBJ1-5; no reliable D call. Germline V CDR1 and CDR2: MDHEN, SYDVKM. The CDR3 totals 12 residues. With 6 bases removed from V and 6 bases from J, the gap between germline ends came to 9 bases. CDR3 sequence reads: CASRVLGQPQHF. CDR3 DNA: TGTGCCAGCAGGGTTCTGGGTCAGCCCCAGCATTTT.

The chain is built from TRBV7-9 and TRBJ2-5; TRBD2 matches 8 bases. J lost 5 bases, V lost 10 bases, and 9 bases had no gene match. The germline V gene encodes CDR1 SEHNR and CDR2 FQNEAQ (reference sequence). The CDR3 is 13 amino acids. As DNA, the CDR3 is TGTGCCACGAGAGCGGGGGCGGGGGAGACCCAGTACTTC. Protein sequence: CATRAGAGETQYF.

This clonotype was observed a few times. The V gene is TRBV7-2, the J gene TRBJ2-3; unclear D gene. The CDR3 extends over 13 amino acids. Germline values: CDR1 SGHTA, CDR2 FQGNSA. The V end was cut by 7 bases, the J end by 0 bases, with 8 bases between. The CDR3 DNA sequence: TGTGCCAGCACCGGGCCTAGCACAGATACGCAGTATTTT. Protein: CASTGPSTDTQYF.

A word on this clonotype: A single base separates this from a much larger clone, so it may be a read error. The chain couples TRBV10-3 to TRBJ2-5; D tentatively fits TRBD1 or TRBD2 (6 bases each). Looked up from germline, CDR1 is ENHRY and CDR2 is SYGVKD. This CDR3 comprises 17 residues. V was clipped by 0 bases and J by 11 bases, with 25 bases between them. CDR3 nucleotides: TGTGCCATCAGTGAGTCCTCTCTCGGAGGGGGTGCCAATGAGCAGTACTTC. This sequence encodes CAISESSLGGGANEQYF.

CDR3 coding DNA: TGTGCCAGCAGCCGCCGGACTAGCGGACTCCACGAGCAGTACTTC. Residues: CASSRRTSGLHEQYF. This chain connects TRBV7-2 to TRBJ2-5, with 10 positions matching TRBD2. Matching the DNA end better, TRBJ2-7 makes the J call doubtful. CDR1 SGHTA and CDR2 FQGNSA come from the germline V gene. The CDR3 has 15 residues.

The V and J genes are TRBV10-3 and TRBJ2-7; D is undetermined. The J call may be wrong; the DNA end is better matched by TRBJ2-5. Germline V gene data show CDR1 as ENHRY and CDR2 as SYGVKD. This CDR3 spans 14 amino acids. In DNA, the CDR3 is TGTGCCATCAGTGAGTCGGTGAGGAGAGAGACCCAGTACTTC. Translating gives CAISESVRRETQYF.

The V gene is TRBV6-5, the J gene TRBJ1-2; possible D gene TRBD1, 6 bases. The CDR3 runs 15 residues. Germline V gene data show CDR1 as MNHEY and CDR2 as SVGAGI. Trimming took off 0 bases at V and 4 bases at J, with 12 bases between the two ends. The CDR3 loop is CASSYSEKGGYGYTF. DNA of the CDR3: TGTGCCAGCAGTTACTCCGAGAAGGGGGGCTATGGCTACACCTTC.

This sequence joins TRBV3-1 and TRBJ1-1; D uncertain. The CDR3 covers 13 residues. The V end was cut by 2 bases, the J end by 3 bases, with 7 bases between. Per germline, CDR1 LGHDT and CDR2 YNNKEL (reference sequence). The CDR3 nucleotides are TGTGCCAGCAGCCAATACCTGGACACTGAAGCTTTCTTT. Translated, it gives CASSQYLDTEAFF. Drawing the rest from reference TRBV3-1 and TRBJ1-1, the complete variable domain is DTAVSQTPKYLVTQMGNDKSIKCEQNLGHDTMYWYKQDSKKFLKIMFSYNNKELIINETVPNRFSPKSPDKAHLNLHINSLELGDSAVYFCASSQYLDTEAFFGQGTRLTVV.

The chain joins TRBV28 to TRBJ2-3; tentatively, D is TRBD1 or TRBD2 (5 bases each). V was shortened by 6 bases and J by 6 bases, with 22 bases between the two germline ends. Germline V gene sequence: CDR1 MDHEN, CDR2 SYDVKM. The CDR3 loop spans 16 amino acids. In DNA, the CDR3 is TGTGCCAGCAGCCCCGGGGACCTAGGGTTGTGGGATACGCAGTATTTT. Amino acid sequence: CASSPGDLGLWDTQYF.

The chain is built from TRBV27 and TRBJ2-7, with 7 bases aligning to TRBD1. The CDR3 covers 16 residues. Germline assignment: CDR1 MNHEY and CDR2 SMNVEV (reference sequence). V gave up 2 bases and J gave up 1 base; unmatched junction bases: 8. The CDR3 nucleotides are TGTGCCAGCAGTTTAGCGGTGGGGGACAGATCCTACGAGCAGTACTTC. Translating it yields CASSLAVGDRSYEQYF.

This chain joins TRBV5-1 and TRBJ1-2; no reliable D call. Per the germline V gene, CDR1 is SGHRS and CDR2 is YFSETQ. V lost 4 bases, J lost 4 bases, and 14 bases lay in between. The CDR3 loop spans 14 amino acids. CDR3 region: CASSMTNGLYGYTF. CDR3 bases: TGCGCCAGCAGCATGACAAACGGGCTCTATGGCTACACCTTC.

This chain uses TRBV12-3 or TRBV12-4 with TRBJ2-1; D remains ambiguous. This CDR3 comprises 11 residues. The ends were cut back, 1 base at V and 15 bases at J, with 10 bases in the middle. CDR3 residues: CASSLEGYRFF. In nucleotides, the CDR3 is TGTGCCAGCAGTTTAGAGGGCTATCGGTTCTTC.

The chain carries TRBV4-1 and TRBJ2-7; TRBD1 matches 9 bases. Germline V CDR1 and CDR2: MGHRA, YSYEKL. The CDR3 contains 17 residues. Trimming removed 2 bases from V and 0 bases from J; junction bases left unmatched: 8. In nucleotides, the CDR3 is TGCGCCAGCAGCCAACTTCCCCAGACAGGGGGCTCCTACGAGCAGTACTTC. It encodes CASSQLPQTGGSYEQYF.

J is TRBJ2-3 and V is TRBV7-2; 9 positions match TRBD2. With 5 bases clipped from V and 6 bases from J, the junction kept 15 bases outside the gene matches. The CDR3 runs 17 residues. Germline assignment: CDR1 SGHTA and CDR2 FQGNSA. The CDR3 loop reads CASSKGKTSGTRDTQYF. Here the CDR3 DNA reads TGTGCCAGCAGCAAGGGAAAGACTAGCGGAACCAGGGATACGCAGTATTTT. Variable domain in full (rest from reference TRBV7-2 and TRBJ2-3): GAGVSQSPSNKVTEKGKDVELRCDPISGHTALYWYRQSLGQGLEFLIYFQGNSAPDKSGLPSDRFSAERTGGSVSTLTIQRTQQEDSAVYLCASSKGKTSGTRDTQYFGPGTRLTVL.

The gene calls are TRBV7-9 and TRBJ2-5; D possibly matches TRBD1 or TRBD2 (5 bases each). TRBJ2-7 matches the DNA end more closely, so the J call is doubtful. The CDR3 extends over 15 amino acids. Germline V gene data show CDR1 as SEHNR and CDR2 as FQNEAQ (reference sequence). CDR3 amino acids: CASSYTGTAGDEQYF. The CDR3 bases are TGTGCCAGCAGCTACACCGGGACCGCGGGTGACGAGCAGTACTTC.

The chain has TRBV12-3 or TRBV12-4 and TRBJ1-2; D is uncertain. V lost 5 bases and J lost 7, with 14 bases in between. This CDR3 is built from 13 residues. CDR3 sequence: CASSKTPVGGYTF. The CDR3 DNA sequence: TGTGCCAGCAGTAAGACACCCGTCGGTGGCTACACCTTC.

The chain links TRBV4-2 to TRBJ2-7, with 8 bases fitting TRBD1. The CDR3 extends over 14 amino acids. Germline CDR1 is LGHNA and CDR2 is YNFKEQ. After removal of 0 bases from V and 5 bases from J, the junction contained 3 bases not matched to a gene. The CDR3 loop reads CASSQEKQGDEQYF. The CDR3 nucleotides are TGTGCCAGCAGCCAAGAAAAACAGGGGGACGAGCAGTACTTC.

A few counts support this clonotype. The chain employs TRBV29-1 and TRBJ2-1; a weak D match, TRBD1 (6 bases). Trimming removed 3 bases at V and 7 bases at J, with 13 bases between. CDR3 length equals 13 residues. Germline CDR1 and CDR2: SQVTM and ANQGSEA. CDR3 sequence reads: CSVDEARGNEQFF. DNA for the CDR3: TGCAGCGTTGATGAGGCCAGGGGTAATGAGCAGTTCTTC.

This clonotype was seen more than once but under ten times. Germline and junction disagree at one end, which may indicate a read error. The V gene is TRBV6-1, the J gene TRBJ2-7; D uncertain. From germline, CDR1 is MNHNS and CDR2 SASEGT. This CDR3 spans 14 amino acids. The CDR3 DNA sequence: TGTGCCAGCAATGAAAGGGCCCTTTCCTACGAGCAGTACTTC. It encodes CASNERALSYEQYF.

The rearrangement joins TRBV13 to TRBJ2-7; 8 bases match TRBD2. V gave up 4 bases and J gave up 1 base; unmatched junction bases: 9. Looked up from germline, CDR1 is PRHDT and CDR2 is FYEKMQ (reference sequence). This CDR3 contains 16 residues. Written as DNA, the CDR3 is TGTGCCAGCAGCTCGTCAGGGGCGGGGGGATCCTACGAGCAGTACTTC. Residues: CASSSSGAGGSYEQYF.

This chain uses TRBV25-1 with TRBJ1-1, with D maybe TRBD1 (5 bases). Trimming removed 7 bases from V and 4 bases from J, with 7 bases in between. CDR1 is MGHDK, CDR2 SYGVNS, per germline. The length of the CDR3 is 11 residues. CDR3 sequence: CASIGATEAFF. The CDR3 nucleotides read TGTGCCAGCATCGGGGCCACTGAAGCTTTCTTT.

The genes are TRBV20-1 and TRBJ2-1, with TRBD2 matching 7 bases. The length of the CDR3 is 15 residues. Germline CDR1 DFQATT, CDR2 SNEGSKA (reference sequence). V gave up 5 bases and J gave up 5 bases; unmatched junction bases: 12. CDR3 nucleotides: TGCAGTGCTCCCCAGTTCAGCGGGGAGAACAATGAGCAGTTCTTC. It codes for CSAPQFSGENNEQFF.

The rearrangement joins TRBV28 to TRBJ2-7, with D perhaps TRBD2 (6 bases). CDR3 length: 12 amino acids. The V end lost 2 bases, the J end lost 5 bases, and 7 bases lay between the germline ends. Germline CDR1 MDHEN, CDR2 SYDVKM. The CDR3 loop reads CASSLRRDEQYF. The CDR3 region has the DNA TGTGCCAGCAGTTTAAGGAGGGACGAGCAGTACTTC.

As for this clonotype: A much larger clone lies one base from this, so it may be a read error. The chain recombines TRBV7-8 with TRBJ2-6, with D perhaps given as TRBD1 or TRBD2 (5 bases each). CDR1 and CDR2 from the germline V gene are SGHVS and FQNEAQ. There are 13 residues in the CDR3. For the CDR3, the DNA is TGTGCCAGCAAAAACTCTGGGGGCAACGTCCTGACTTTC. Amino acids: CASKNSGGNVLTF.

This clonotype was counted only a few times. The CDR3 DNA follows: TGCAGTGCTGGAGGGAGACTAGCGGGTTTCTACGAGCAGTACTTC. Translation gives CSAGGRLAGFYEQYF. The J gene is TRBJ2-7, the V gene TRBV20-1; 10 bases line up with TRBD2. Looked up from germline, CDR1 is DFQATT and CDR2 is SNEGSKA (reference sequence). The CDR3 extends over 15 amino acids. V dropped 5 bases and J dropped 3; count of bases not matched to a gene: 10.

In this sample, this clonotype turned up a few times. The J gene is TRBJ1-6, the V gene TRBV27; no clear D gene. The V end lost 8 bases, the J end lost 9 bases, and 17 bases lay between the germline ends. This CDR3 has 14 amino acids. Germline loops: CDR1 MNHEY, CDR2 SMNVEV (reference sequence). The chain's CDR3 is CASRPFRLGSPLHF. The CDR3 DNA reads as TGTGCCAGCCGCCCTTTTCGTCTGGGTTCACCCCTCCACTTT.

This clonotype was picked up one time. V is TRBV6-1 and J is TRBJ2-1; TRBD2 aligns across 12 bases. The V and J ends lost 4 bases and 7 bases, in that order; junction bases with no gene match: 8. CDR1 and CDR2 from the germline V gene are MNHNS and SASEGT. There are 16 residues in the CDR3. CDR3 protein: CASSAWTSGTTNEQFF. The CDR3 DNA sequence: TGTGCCAGCAGTGCATGGACTAGCGGGACCACGAATGAGCAGTTCTTC.

This chain links TRBV29-1 with TRBJ2-1, with 9 bases matching TRBD1. CDR1 is SQVTM, CDR2 ANQGSEA, per germline. With 7 bases clipped from V and 8 bases from J, the junction kept 12 bases outside the gene matches. The CDR3 totals 14 residues. In DNA form, the CDR3 reads TGCAGCGCTAGCCACGGGACAGGGCGCGATGAGCAGTTCTTC. Translating gives CSASHGTGRDEQFF.

This sequence joins TRBV27 and TRBJ1-2, with 8 bases matching TRBD1. Germline V gene data show CDR1 as MNHEY and CDR2 as SMNVEV (reference sequence). V trimming: 4 bases; J trimming: 3 bases; junction bases outside the gene matches: 4. The CDR3 is 14 residues long. In DNA form, the CDR3 reads TGTGCCAGCAGTTCTGGGACAGGCCACTATGGCTACACCTTC. Translated: CASSSGTGHYGYTF.